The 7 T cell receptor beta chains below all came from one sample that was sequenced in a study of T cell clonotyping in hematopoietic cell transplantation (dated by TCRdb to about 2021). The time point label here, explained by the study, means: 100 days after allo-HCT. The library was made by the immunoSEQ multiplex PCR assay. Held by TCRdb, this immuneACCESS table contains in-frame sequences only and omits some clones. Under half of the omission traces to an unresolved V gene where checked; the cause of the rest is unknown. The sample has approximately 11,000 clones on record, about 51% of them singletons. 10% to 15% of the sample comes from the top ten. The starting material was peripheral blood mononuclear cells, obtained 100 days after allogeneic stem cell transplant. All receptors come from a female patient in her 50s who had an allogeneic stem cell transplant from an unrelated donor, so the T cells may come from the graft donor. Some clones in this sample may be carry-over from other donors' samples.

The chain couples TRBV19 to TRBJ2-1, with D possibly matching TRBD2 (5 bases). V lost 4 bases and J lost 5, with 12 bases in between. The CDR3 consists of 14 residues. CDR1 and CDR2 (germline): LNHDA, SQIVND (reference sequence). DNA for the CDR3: TGTGCCAGTAGTAGGAGCGGTTCCAACAATGAGCAGTTCTTC. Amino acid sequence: CASSRSGSNNEQFF.

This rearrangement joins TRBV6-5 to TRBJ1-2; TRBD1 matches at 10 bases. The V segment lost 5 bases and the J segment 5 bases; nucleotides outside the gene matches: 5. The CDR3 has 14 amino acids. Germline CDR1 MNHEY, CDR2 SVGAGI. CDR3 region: CASSGGQGNYGYTF. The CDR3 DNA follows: TGTGCCAGCAGTGGGGGACAGGGGAATTATGGCTACACCTTC.

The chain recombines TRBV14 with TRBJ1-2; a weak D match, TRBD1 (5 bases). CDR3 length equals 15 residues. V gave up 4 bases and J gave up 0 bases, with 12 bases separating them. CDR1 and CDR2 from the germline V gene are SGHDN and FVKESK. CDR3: CASSPPGTSNYGYTF. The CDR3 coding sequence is TGTGCCAGCAGCCCACCAGGGACCTCTAACTATGGCTACACCTTC. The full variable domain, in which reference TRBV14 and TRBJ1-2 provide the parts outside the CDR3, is EAGVTQFPSHSVIEKGQTVTLRCDPISGHDNLYWYRRVMGKEIKFLLHFVKESKQDESGMPNNRFLAERTGGTYSTLKVQPAELEDSGVYFCASSPPGTSNYGYTFGSGTRLTVV.

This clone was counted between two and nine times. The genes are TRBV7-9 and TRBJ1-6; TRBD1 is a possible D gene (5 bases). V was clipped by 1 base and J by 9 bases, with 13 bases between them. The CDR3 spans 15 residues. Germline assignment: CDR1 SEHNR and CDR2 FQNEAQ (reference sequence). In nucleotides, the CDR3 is TGTGCCAGCAGCTTAGGTCAGGGCGTTGGTTCACCCCTCCACTTT. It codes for CASSLGQGVGSPLHF.

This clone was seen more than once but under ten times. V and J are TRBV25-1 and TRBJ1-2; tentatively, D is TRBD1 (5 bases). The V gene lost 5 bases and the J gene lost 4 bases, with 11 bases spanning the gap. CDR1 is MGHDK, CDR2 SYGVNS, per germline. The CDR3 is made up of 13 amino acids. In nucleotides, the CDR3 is TGTGCCAGCAGTCCCCGGGGACCCTATGGCTACACCTTC. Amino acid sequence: CASSPRGPYGYTF.

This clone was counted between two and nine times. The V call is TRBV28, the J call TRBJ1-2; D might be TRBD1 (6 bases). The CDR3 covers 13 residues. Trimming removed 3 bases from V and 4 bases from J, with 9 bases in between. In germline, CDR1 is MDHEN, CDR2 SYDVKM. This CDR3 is CASSFTDSYGYTF. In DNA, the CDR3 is TGTGCCAGCAGTTTCACGGACAGCTATGGCTACACCTTC.

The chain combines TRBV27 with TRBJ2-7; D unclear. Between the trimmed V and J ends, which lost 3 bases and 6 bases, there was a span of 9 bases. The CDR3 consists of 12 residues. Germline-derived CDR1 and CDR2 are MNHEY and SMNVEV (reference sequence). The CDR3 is CASSFWRGEQYF. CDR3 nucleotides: TGTGCCAGCAGTTTTTGGCGTGGCGAGCAGTACTTC.